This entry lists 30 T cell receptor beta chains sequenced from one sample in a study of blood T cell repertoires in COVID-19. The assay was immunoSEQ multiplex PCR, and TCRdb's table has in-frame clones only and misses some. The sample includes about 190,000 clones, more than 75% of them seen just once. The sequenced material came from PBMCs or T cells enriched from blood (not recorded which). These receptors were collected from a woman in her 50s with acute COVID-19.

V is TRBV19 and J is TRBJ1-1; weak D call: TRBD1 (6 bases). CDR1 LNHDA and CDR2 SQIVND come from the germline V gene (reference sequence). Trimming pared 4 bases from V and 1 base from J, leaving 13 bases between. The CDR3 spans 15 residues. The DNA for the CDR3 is TGTGCCAGTAGTAAGGTCGACAGGCGGAACACTGAAGCTTTCTTT. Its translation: CASSKVDRRNTEAFF.

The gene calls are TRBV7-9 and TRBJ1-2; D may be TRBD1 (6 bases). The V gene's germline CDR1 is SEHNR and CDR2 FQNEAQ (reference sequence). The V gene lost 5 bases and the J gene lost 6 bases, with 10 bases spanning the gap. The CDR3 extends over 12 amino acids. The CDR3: CASSPQGNGYTF. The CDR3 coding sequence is TGTGCCAGCAGCCCCCAGGGGAATGGCTACACCTTC.

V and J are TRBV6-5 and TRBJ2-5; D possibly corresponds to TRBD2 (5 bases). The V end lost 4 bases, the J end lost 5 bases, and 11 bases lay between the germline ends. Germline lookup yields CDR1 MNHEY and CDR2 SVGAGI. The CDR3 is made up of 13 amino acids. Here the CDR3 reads CASSSYERETQYF. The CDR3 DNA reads TGTGCCAGCAGTTCGTACGAGCGGGAGACCCAGTACTTC.

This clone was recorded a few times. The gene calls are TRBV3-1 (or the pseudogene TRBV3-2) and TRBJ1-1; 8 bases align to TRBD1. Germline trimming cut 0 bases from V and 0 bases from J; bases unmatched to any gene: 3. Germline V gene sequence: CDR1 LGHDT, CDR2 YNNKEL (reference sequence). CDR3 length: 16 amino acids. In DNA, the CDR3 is TGTGCCAGCAGCCAAGAGAACAGGGGGGTGAACACTGAAGCTTTCTTT. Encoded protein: CASSQENRGVNTEAFF.

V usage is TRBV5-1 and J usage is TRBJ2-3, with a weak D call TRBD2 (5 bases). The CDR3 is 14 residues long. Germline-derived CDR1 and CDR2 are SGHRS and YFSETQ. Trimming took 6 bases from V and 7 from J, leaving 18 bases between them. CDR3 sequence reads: CASTFSTSGNTQYF. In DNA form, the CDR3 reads TGCGCCAGCACCTTTTCGACCTCGGGAAATACGCAGTATTTT.

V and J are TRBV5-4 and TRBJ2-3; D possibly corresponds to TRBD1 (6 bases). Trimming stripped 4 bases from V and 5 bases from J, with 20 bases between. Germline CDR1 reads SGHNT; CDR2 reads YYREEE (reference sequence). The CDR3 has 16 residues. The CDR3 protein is CASSPERGRGGDTQYF. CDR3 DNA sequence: TGTGCCAGCAGCCCCGAAAGGGGCAGAGGGGGAGATACGCAGTATTTT.

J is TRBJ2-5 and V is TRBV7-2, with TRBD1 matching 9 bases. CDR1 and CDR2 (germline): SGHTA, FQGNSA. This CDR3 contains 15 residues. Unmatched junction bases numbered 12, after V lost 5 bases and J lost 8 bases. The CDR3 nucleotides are TGTGCCAGCAGCCTATCCCGGGACAGGGTCACTACCCAGTACTTC. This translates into CASSLSRDRVTTQYF.

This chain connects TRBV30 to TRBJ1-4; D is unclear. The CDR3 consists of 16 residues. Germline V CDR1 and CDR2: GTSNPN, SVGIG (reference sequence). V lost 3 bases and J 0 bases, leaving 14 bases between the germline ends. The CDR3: CAWRPKSYSTNEKLFF. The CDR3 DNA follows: TGTGCCTGGAGACCCAAATCATACTCAACTAATGAAAAACTGTTTTTT.

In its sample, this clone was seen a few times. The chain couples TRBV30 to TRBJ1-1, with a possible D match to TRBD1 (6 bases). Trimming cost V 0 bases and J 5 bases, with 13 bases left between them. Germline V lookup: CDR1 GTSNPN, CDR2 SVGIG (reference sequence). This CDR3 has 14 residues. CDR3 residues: CAWSVLVRGTEAFF. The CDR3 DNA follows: TGTGCCTGGAGTGTACTGGTCAGGGGAACTGAAGCTTTCTTT.

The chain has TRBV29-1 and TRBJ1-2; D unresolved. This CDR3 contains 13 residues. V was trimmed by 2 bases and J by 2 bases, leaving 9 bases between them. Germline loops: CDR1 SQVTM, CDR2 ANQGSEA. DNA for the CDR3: TGCAGCGTTGAATCGGAGGTGAACTATGGCTACACCTTC. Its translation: CSVESEVNYGYTF.

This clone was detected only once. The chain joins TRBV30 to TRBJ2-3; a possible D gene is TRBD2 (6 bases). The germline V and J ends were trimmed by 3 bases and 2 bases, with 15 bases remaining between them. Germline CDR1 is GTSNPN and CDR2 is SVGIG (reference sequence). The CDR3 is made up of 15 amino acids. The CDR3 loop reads CAWRGLGATTDTQYF. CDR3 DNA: TGTGCCTGGAGGGGACTCGGGGCGACCACAGATACGCAGTATTTT.

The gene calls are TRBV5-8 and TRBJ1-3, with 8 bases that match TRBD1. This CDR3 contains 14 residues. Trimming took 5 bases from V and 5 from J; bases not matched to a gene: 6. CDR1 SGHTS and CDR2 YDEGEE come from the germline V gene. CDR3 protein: CASSHRDRRNTIYF. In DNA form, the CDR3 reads TGTGCCAGCAGTCACCGGGACAGGCGAAACACCATATATTTT.

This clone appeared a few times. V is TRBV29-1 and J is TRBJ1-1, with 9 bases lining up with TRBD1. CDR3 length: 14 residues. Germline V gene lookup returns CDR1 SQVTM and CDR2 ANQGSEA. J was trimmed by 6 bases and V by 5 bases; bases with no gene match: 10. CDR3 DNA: TGCAGCGTTATAACAGGGGGCGAGAATTCTGAAGCTTTCTTT. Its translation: CSVITGGENSEAFF.

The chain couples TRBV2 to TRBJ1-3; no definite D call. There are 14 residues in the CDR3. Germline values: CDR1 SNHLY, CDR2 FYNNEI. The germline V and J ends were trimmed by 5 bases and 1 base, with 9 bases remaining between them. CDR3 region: CASSRSGSGNTIYF. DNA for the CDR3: TGTGCCAGCAGTCGGTCGGGTTCTGGAAACACCATATATTTT.

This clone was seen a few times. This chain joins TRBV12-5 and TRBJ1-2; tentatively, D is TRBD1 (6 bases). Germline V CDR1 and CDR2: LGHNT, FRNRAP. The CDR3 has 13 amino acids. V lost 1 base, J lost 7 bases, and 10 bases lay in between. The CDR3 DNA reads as TGTGCTAGTGGTTTGGCAGGGGTTGGTGGCTACACCTTC. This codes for CASGLAGVGGYTF.

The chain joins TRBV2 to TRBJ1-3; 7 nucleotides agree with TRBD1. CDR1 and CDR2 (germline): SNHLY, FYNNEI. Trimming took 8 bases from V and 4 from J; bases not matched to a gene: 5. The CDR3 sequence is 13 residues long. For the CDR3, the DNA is TGTGCCAGCGAGGGGGCTGCCGGAAACACCATATATTTT. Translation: CASEGAAGNTIYF.

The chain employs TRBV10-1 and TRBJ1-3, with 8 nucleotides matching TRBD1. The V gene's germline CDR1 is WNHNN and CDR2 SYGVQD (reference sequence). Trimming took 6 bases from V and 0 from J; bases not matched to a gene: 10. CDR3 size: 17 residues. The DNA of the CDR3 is TGCGCCAGCAGGGAACCGGACAGGGTACGCTCTGGAAACACCATATATTTT. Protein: CASREPDRVRSGNTIYF.

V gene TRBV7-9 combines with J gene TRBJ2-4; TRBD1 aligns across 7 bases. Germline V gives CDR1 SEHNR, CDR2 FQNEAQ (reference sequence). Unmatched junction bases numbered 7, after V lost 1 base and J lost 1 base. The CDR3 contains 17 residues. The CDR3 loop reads CASSLGTGVVAKNIQYF. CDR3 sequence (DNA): TGTGCCAGCAGCTTAGGCACAGGGGTCGTGGCCAAAAACATTCAGTACTTC.

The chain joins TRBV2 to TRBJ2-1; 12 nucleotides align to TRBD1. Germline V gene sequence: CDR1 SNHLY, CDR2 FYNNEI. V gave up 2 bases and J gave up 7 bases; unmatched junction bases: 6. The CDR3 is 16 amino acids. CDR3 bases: TGTGCCAGCAGTGAATTAGGGACAGGGGGCTGGAATGAGCAGTTCTTC. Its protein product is CASSELGTGGWNEQFF.

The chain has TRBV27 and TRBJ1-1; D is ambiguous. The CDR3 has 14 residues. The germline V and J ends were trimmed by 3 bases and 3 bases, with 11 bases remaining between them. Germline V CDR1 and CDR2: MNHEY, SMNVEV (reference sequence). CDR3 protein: CASSFGSGYTEAFF. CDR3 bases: TGTGCCAGCAGTTTCGGATCGGGATACACTGAAGCTTTCTTT.

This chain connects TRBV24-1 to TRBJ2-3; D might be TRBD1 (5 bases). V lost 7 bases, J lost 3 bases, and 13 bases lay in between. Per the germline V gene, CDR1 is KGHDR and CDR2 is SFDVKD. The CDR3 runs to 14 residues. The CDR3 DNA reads TGTGCCACCAGCCCCCAGGGCCGGACAGATACGCAGTATTTT. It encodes CATSPQGRTDTQYF.

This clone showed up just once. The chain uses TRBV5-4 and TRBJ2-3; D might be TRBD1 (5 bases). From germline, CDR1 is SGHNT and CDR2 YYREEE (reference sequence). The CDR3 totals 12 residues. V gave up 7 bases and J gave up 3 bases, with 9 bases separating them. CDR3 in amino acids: CASSAGTDTQYF. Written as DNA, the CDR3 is TGTGCCAGCTCTGCAGGGACAGATACGCAGTATTTT.

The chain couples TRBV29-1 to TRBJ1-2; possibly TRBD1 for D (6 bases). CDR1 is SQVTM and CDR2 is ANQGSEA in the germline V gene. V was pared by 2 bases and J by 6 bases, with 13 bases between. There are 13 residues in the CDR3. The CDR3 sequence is CSVESTQGHGYTF. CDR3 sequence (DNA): TGCAGCGTTGAATCAACCCAGGGGCATGGCTACACCTTC.

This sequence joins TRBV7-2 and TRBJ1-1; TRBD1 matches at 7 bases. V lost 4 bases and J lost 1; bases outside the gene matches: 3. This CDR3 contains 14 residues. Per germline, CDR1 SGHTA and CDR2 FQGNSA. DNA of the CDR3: TGTGCCAGCAGCTCAAGGACAGGGAACACTGAAGCTTTCTTT. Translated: CASSSRTGNTEAFF.

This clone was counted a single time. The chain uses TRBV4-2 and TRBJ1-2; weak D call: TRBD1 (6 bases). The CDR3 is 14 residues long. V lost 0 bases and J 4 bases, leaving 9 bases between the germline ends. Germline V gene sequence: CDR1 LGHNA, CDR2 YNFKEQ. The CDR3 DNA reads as TGTGCCAGCAGCCAAGATACAGGGCCCTATGGCTACACCTTC. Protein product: CASSQDTGPYGYTF.

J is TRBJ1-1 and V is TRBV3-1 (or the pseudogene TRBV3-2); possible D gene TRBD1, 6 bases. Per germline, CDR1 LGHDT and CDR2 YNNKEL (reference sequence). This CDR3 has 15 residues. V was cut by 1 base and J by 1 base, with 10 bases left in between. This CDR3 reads CASSQVDRPNTEAFF. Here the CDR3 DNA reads TGTGCCAGCAGCCAAGTCGACAGGCCGAACACTGAAGCTTTCTTT.

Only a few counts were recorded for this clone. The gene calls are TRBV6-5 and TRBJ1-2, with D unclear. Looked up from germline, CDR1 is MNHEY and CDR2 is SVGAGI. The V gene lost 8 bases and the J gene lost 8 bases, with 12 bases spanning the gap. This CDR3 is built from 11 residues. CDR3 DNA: TGTGCCAGCGCCGCTCTGGGCGGCTACACCTTC. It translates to CASAALGGYTF.

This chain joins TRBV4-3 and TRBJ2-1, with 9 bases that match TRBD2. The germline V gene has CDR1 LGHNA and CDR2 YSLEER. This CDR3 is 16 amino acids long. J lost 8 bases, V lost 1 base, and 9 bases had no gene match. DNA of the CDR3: TGCGCCAGCAGCCAAGTCTACGGCGGGGGGGCCTATGAGCAGTTCTTC. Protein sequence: CASSQVYGGGAYEQFF.

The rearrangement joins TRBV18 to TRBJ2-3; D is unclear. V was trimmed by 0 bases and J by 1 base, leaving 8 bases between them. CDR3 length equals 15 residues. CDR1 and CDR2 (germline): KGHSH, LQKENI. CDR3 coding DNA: TGTGCCAGCTCACCACCCTCTGAGGGCACAGATACGCAGTATTTT. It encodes CASSPPSEGTDTQYF.

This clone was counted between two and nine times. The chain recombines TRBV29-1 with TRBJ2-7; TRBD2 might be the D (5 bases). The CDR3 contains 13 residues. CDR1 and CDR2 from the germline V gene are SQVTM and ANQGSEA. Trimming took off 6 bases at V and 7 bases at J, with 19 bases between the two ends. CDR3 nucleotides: TGCAGCGTCGCAACGGGGAGCTTCGGTGAGCAGTACGTC. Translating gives CSVATGSFGEQYV.